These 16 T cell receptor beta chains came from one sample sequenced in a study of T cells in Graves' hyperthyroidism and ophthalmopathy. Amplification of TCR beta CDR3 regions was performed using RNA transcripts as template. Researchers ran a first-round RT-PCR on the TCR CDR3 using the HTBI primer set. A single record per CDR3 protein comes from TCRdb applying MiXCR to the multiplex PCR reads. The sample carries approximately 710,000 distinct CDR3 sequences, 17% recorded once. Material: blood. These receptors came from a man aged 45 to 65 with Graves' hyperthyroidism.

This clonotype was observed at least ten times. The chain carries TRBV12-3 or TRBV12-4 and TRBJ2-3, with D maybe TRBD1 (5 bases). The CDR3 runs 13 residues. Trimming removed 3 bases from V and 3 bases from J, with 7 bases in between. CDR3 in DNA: TGTGCCAGCAGTTTGGGGCAGACAGATACGCAGTATTTT. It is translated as CASSLGQTDTQYF.

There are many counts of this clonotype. The CDR3 loop reads CSAAPGTGGDYGYTF. The CDR3 nucleotides read TGCAGCGCGGCCCCAGGGACAGGAGGGGACTATGGCTACACCTTC. The chain recombines TRBV29-1 with TRBJ1-2, with 8 nucleotides matching TRBD1. This CDR3 contains 15 residues. Germline CDR1 and CDR2: SQVTM and ANQGSEA. Germline trimming cut 7 bases from V and 3 bases from J; bases unmatched to any gene: 13.

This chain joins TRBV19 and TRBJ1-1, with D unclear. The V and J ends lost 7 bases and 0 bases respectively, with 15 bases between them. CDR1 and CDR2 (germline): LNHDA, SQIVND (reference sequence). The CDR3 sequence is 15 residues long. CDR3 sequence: CASTPLMDLNTEAFF. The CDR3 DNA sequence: TGTGCCAGTACCCCGCTCATGGACCTGAACACTGAAGCTTTCTTT.

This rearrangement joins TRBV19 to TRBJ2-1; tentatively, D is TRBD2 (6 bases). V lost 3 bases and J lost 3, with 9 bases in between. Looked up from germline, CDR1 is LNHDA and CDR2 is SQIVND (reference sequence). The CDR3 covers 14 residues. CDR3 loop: CASSIGGNYNEQFF. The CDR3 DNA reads TGTGCCAGTAGTATTGGCGGGAACTACAATGAGCAGTTCTTC.

Written as DNA, the CDR3 is TGTGCCAGCAGTTTTGGGGAAAGGAGTACGCAGTATTTT. Translation: CASSFGERSTQYF. The chain carries TRBV12-3 or TRBV12-4 and TRBJ2-3, with D uncertain. CDR3 length: 13 amino acids. Trimming stripped 3 bases from V and 8 bases from J, with 12 bases between.

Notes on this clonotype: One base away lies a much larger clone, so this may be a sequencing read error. CDR3 sequence: CATTGPTNEQYF. CDR3 coding DNA: TGTGCCACAACGGGGCCCACCAATGAGCAGTACTTC. This sequence joins TRBV28 and TRBJ2-1; perhaps D is TRBD1 or TRBD2 (5 bases each). The J call is in doubt because the DNA end fits TRBJ2-7 better. This CDR3 region has 12 residues. Germline V gene data show CDR1 as MDHEN and CDR2 as SYDVKM.

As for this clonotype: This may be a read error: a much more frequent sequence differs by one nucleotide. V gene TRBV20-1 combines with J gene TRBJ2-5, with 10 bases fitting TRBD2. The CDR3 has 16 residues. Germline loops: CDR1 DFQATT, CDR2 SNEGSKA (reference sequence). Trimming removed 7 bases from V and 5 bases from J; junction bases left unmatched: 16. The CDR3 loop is CSVSNWLAGVEETQYF. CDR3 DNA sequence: TGCAGTGTTAGTAATTGGCTAGCGGGAGTGGAGGAGACCCAGTACTTC.

The CDR3: CASRPGGTGGRSSYNEQFF. CDR3 DNA sequence: TGTGCCAGCAGGCCAGGCGGGACAGGGGGAAGGAGCTCCTACAATGAGCAGTTCTTC. The chain employs TRBV3-1 and TRBJ2-1, with 11 bases that match TRBD1. The ends lost 6 bases at V and 0 bases at J; junction bases unmatched: 13. The CDR3 is 19 amino acids. Germline CDR1 reads LGHDT; CDR2 reads YNNKEL (reference sequence).

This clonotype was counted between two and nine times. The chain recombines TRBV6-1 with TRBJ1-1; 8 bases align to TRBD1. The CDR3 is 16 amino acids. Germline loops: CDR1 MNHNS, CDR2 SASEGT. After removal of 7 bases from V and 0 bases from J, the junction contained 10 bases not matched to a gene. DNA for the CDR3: TGTGCCAGCACCAGACAGGGGTTCGGAATGAACACTGAAGCTTTCTTT. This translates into CASTRQGFGMNTEAFF.

In DNA form, the CDR3 reads TGCGCCAGCAGCCAAACCTTTCCAGGGGCCGGTAATCAGCCCCAGCATTTT. Translated: CASSQTFPGAGNQPQHF. The chain employs TRBV4-1 and TRBJ1-5, with D possibly matching TRBD1 (6 bases). The CDR3 runs to 17 residues. Germline CDR1 and CDR2: MGHRA and YSYEKL. V was cut by 2 bases and J by 4 bases, with 18 bases left in between.

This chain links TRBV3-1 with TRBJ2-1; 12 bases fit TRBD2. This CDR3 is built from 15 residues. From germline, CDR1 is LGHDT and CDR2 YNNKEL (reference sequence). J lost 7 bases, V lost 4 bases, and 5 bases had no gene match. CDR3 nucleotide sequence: TGTGCCAGCAGCCTCTCTAGCGGGAGGGAGAATGAGCAGTTCTTC. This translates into CASSLSSGRENEQFF.

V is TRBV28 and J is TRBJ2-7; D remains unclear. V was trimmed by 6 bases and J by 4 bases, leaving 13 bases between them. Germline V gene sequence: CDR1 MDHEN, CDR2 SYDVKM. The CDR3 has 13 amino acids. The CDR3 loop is CASSFGVLYEQYF. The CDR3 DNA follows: TGTGCCAGCAGCTTTGGGGTATTATACGAGCAGTACTTC.

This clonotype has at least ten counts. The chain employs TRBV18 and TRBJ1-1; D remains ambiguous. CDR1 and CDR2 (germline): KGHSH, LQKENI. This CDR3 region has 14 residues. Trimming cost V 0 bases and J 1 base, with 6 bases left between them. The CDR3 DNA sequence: TGTGCCAGCTCACCACCCAGCAAGAACACTGAAGCTTTCTTT. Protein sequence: CASSPPSKNTEAFF.

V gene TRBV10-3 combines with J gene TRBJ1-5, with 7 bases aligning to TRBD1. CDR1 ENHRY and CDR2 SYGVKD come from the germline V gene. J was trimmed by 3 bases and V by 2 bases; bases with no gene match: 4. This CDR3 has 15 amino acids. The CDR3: CAISEGTGDNQPQHF. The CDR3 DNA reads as TGTGCCATCAGTGAGGGCACAGGGGACAATCAGCCCCAGCATTTT.

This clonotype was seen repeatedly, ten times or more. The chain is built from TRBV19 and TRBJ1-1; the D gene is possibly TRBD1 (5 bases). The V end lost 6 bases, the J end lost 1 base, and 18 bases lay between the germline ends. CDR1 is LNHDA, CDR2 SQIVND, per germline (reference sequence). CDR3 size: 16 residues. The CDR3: CASRGRIGTANTEAFF. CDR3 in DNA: TGTGCCAGTAGGGGAAGAATCGGGACGGCGAACACTGAAGCTTTCTTT.

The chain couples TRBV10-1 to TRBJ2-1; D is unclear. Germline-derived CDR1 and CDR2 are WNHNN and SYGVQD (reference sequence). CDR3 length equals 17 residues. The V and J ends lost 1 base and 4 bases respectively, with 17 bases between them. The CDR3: CASSEWAAPDLYNEQFF. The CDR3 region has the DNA TGCGCCAGCAGTGAGTGGGCAGCCCCAGACCTTTACAATGAGCAGTTCTTC.